The 32 T cell receptor beta chains below all came from one sample that was sequenced in a study of vaccination and CD4 T cells after COVID-19. Cultured CD4+ T cell DNA underwent sequencing with the Oncomine TCR Beta short-read assay. From the PCR reads, TCRdb called clonotypes with MiXCR, one entry per CDR3 protein. The data contain more than 10,000 distinct CDR3 sequences, under 80% of them seen just once; the ten biggest clones take up around 8.1%. For these receptors, no antigen is known. Treatment defined: roughly ten-day PBMC culture with coronavirus spike peptide pools or control peptides (ViraFEST assay). Input material: CD4+ T cells from blood, cultured in vitro. All receptors derive from a human donor who had recovered from COVID-19.

V is TRBV5-4 and J is TRBJ1-6, with 7 bases matching TRBD1. V lost 4 bases, J lost 4 bases, and 11 bases stayed unmatched. CDR3 length: 17 residues. Germline CDR1 and CDR2: SGHNT and YYREEE (reference sequence). CDR3 nucleotides: TGTGCCAGCAGCCCACAAACTGCGACAGGGTATAATTCACCCCTCCACTTT. The encoded protein is CASSPQTATGYNSPLHF.

The chain couples TRBV20-1 to TRBJ2-1; no reliable D call. Germline values: CDR1 DFQATT, CDR2 SNEGSKA (reference sequence). V was cut by 3 bases and J by 6 bases, with 15 bases left in between. The CDR3 extends over 14 amino acids. CDR3 sequence reads: CSASHGPSSNEQFF. The CDR3 coding sequence is TGCAGTGCTAGCCATGGACCTAGTAGCAATGAGCAGTTCTTC.

The rearrangement joins TRBV20-1 to TRBJ1-2, with D unresolved. V gave up 0 bases and J gave up 0 bases, with 14 bases separating them. This CDR3 contains 16 residues. Germline CDR1 is DFQATT and CDR2 is SNEGSKA (reference sequence). In DNA form, the CDR3 reads TGCAGTGCTAGAGACAGTCTAGGGTCGCCTAACTATGGCTACACCTTC. It yields the protein CSARDSLGSPNYGYTF.

The V gene is TRBV2, the J gene TRBJ2-7; D may be TRBD1 or TRBD2 (6 bases each). The germline CDR1 and CDR2 sequences are SNHLY and FYNNEI. V was cut by 8 bases and J by 4 bases, with 12 bases left in between. There are 12 residues in the CDR3. DNA for the CDR3: TGTGCCAGCCGGGGGCCTCCGTACGAGCAGTACTTC. This translates into CASRGPPYEQYF.

This clonotype occurred a few times. This rearrangement joins TRBV20-1 to TRBJ1-6; 8 nucleotides line up with TRBD1. Trimming took 4 bases from V and 9 from J; bases not matched to a gene: 8. The V gene's germline CDR1 is DFQATT and CDR2 SNEGSKA (reference sequence). The CDR3 contains 14 residues. The CDR3, as DNA: TGCAGTGCTACCTCGACAGGGGAGCCTTCACCCCTCCACTTT. Residues: CSATSTGEPSPLHF.

The chain recombines TRBV7-6 with TRBJ1-2; no firm D call. Germline V gene data show CDR1 as SGHVS and CDR2 as FNYEAQ. Trimming took off 5 bases at V and 5 bases at J, with 15 bases between the two ends. There are 14 residues in the CDR3. CDR3: CASSPAGESYGYTF. The CDR3 coding sequence is TGTGCCAGCAGCCCAGCCGGGGAGTCTTATGGCTACACCTTC.

The chain uses TRBV20-1 and TRBJ2-1, with 13 bases matching TRBD2. The V segment lost 6 bases and the J segment 4 bases; nucleotides outside the gene matches: 18. The CDR3 spans 19 residues. Germline V gene lookup returns CDR1 DFQATT and CDR2 SNEGSKA (reference sequence). The CDR3, as DNA: TGCAGTGCGCACTCCGGACTAGCGGGAGAGGGGTACATTTACAATGAGCAGTTCTTC. Translating gives CSAHSGLAGEGYIYNEQFF.

The J gene is TRBJ1-5, the V gene TRBV6-2 or TRBV6-3; D gene uncertain. V was shortened by 0 bases and J by 7 bases, with 4 bases between the two germline ends. The CDR3 loop spans 12 amino acids. Germline assignment: CDR1 MNHEY and CDR2 SVGEGT. DNA of the CDR3: TGTGCCAGCAGTTACTCGTCCCAGCCCCAGCATTTT. Protein: CASSYSSQPQHF.

The V call is TRBV27, the J call TRBJ2-5, with TRBD2 as a possible D gene (6 bases). The CDR3 spans 16 residues. CDR1 and CDR2 (germline): MNHEY, SMNVEV (reference sequence). V was clipped by 5 bases and J by 7 bases, with 23 bases between them. The CDR3 loop is CASSPLITTGDGTQYF. The CDR3, as DNA: TGTGCCAGCAGTCCCCTTATAACAACGGGGGATGGGACCCAGTACTTC.

The rearrangement joins TRBV7-2 to TRBJ2-7, with 11 nucleotides matching TRBD2. J gave up 4 bases and V 2 bases, and 4 bases lay outside the gene matches. CDR1 is SGHTA, CDR2 FQGNSA, per germline. This CDR3 is 15 amino acids long. The CDR3 bases are TGTGCCAGCAGCTTACGACTAGCGGGAATTTACGAGCAGTACTTC. It is translated as CASSLRLAGIYEQYF.

V and J are TRBV7-3 and TRBJ1-6, with D possibly matching TRBD1 (5 bases). CDR3 size: 14 residues. Germline V CDR1 and CDR2: SGHTA, FQGTGA. The germline V and J ends were trimmed by 2 bases and 10 bases, with 12 bases remaining between them. The CDR3 reads CASSLEGFRSPLHF. In DNA form, the CDR3 reads TGTGCCAGCAGCTTAGAGGGGTTTCGATCACCCCTCCACTTT. The variable domain in full, with the rest retrieved from reference TRBV7-3 and TRBJ1-6, is GAGVSQTPSNKVTEKGKYVELRCDPISGHTALYWYRQSLGQGPEFLIYFQGTGAADDSGLPNDRFFAVRPEGSVSTLKIQRTERGDSAVYLCASSLEGFRSPLHFGNGTRLTVT.

This clonotype has just one count. The chain carries TRBV7-2 and TRBJ1-1, with D possibly being TRBD1 (5 bases). This CDR3 has 15 amino acids. Per the germline V gene, CDR1 is SGHTA and CDR2 is FQGNSA. V lost 7 bases and J lost 0, with 15 bases in between. The CDR3 coding sequence is TGTGCCAGCACTCTGGGGGTTTTTATGAACACTGAAGCTTTCTTT. Its protein product is CASTLGVFMNTEAFF.

V and J are TRBV20-1 and TRBJ1-6; D unresolved. The CDR3 covers 15 residues. From germline, CDR1 is DFQATT and CDR2 SNEGSKA (reference sequence). V was shortened by 6 bases and J by 9 bases, with 21 bases between the two germline ends. CDR3 in amino acids: CSATRMEGRSSPLHF. The CDR3 DNA sequence: TGCAGTGCCACTAGAATGGAAGGGAGGAGTTCACCCCTCCACTTT.

The rearrangement joins TRBV6-2 or TRBV6-3 to TRBJ2-5; 9 bases fit TRBD1. V dropped 6 bases and J dropped 4; count of bases not matched to a gene: 12. CDR1 is MNHEY and CDR2 is SVGEGT in the germline V gene. The length of the CDR3 is 16 residues. CDR3: CASRLTIGTGRETQYF. In DNA, the CDR3 is TGTGCCAGCAGACTCACTATCGGGACAGGGCGAGAGACCCAGTACTTC.

The chain couples TRBV24-1 to TRBJ2-1; 10 bases align to TRBD2. The V and J ends lost 3 bases and 4 bases, in that order; junction bases with no gene match: 5. Germline values: CDR1 KGHDR, CDR2 SFDVKD. The CDR3 loop spans 16 amino acids. CDR3 sequence (DNA): TGTGCCACCAGTGATCCCTCTAGCGGGGGTTACAATGAGCAGTTCTTC. Amino acid sequence: CATSDPSSGGYNEQFF.

The chain is built from TRBV7-2 and TRBJ1-6; no firm D call. Germline CDR1 and CDR2: SGHTA and FQGNSA. The CDR3 is 12 amino acids. V gave up 4 bases and J gave up 8 bases, with 6 bases separating them. The CDR3: CASSSRYSPLHF. CDR3 bases: TGTGCCAGCAGCTCCCGATATTCACCCCTCCACTTT.

The genes are TRBV6-4 and TRBJ1-6; D gene unclear. CDR1 is MRHNA and CDR2 is SNTAGT in the germline V gene. Trimming pared 6 bases from V and 3 bases from J, leaving 9 bases between. The CDR3 extends over 14 amino acids. CDR3 amino acids: CASRGSGYNSPLHF. DNA of the CDR3: TGTGCCAGCAGGGGGTCGGGCTATAATTCACCCCTCCACTTT.

This rearrangement joins TRBV14 to TRBJ2-7; D is undetermined. Germline V gives CDR1 SGHDN, CDR2 FVKESK. This CDR3 region has 16 residues. Trimming left V 1 base short and J 0 bases short, with 13 bases between. CDR3 sequence (DNA): TGTGCCAGCAGCCAAGCCCGCCCAGGCCGCTCCTACGAGCAGTACTTC. It codes for CASSQARPGRSYEQYF.

This clonotype has a handful of counts. V is TRBV27 and J is TRBJ1-2; 12 positions match TRBD1. Germline-derived CDR1 and CDR2 are MNHEY and SMNVEV (reference sequence). V shed 6 bases and J 2 bases; nucleotides not matched to a gene: 13. The CDR3 contains 18 residues. The CDR3 spells CASSPWDRGLLQNYGYTF. Here the CDR3 DNA reads TGTGCCAGCAGCCCCTGGGACAGGGGGCTCCTACAAAACTATGGCTACACCTTC.

Worth noting for this clonotype: Mismatch with germline at one junction end may stem from a read error. The chain joins TRBV30 to TRBJ2-7; D remains unclear. CDR3 size: 11 residues. The germline gives CDR1 GTSNPN, CDR2 SVGIG (reference sequence). DNA of the CDR3: TGTGCCTGTAGTGCCTACAACGAGCAGTACTTC. It encodes CACSAYNEQYF.

This chain uses TRBV10-2 with TRBJ2-5; weak D call: TRBD2 (5 bases). CDR1 and CDR2 from the germline V gene are WSHSY and SAAADI. The CDR3 consists of 14 residues. Trimming pared 1 base from V and 2 bases from J, leaving 8 bases between. The CDR3 DNA reads TGCGCCAGCAGTGAGTGGTGGGAGCAAGAGACCCAGTACTTC. It encodes CASSEWWEQETQYF.

V usage is TRBV10-1 and J usage is TRBJ1-2, with D perhaps matching TRBD1 (6 bases). V was clipped by 4 bases and J by 2 bases, with 11 bases between them. The germline V gene has CDR1 WNHNN and CDR2 SYGVQD (reference sequence). The CDR3 runs to 14 residues. The CDR3 DNA is TGCGCCAGCAGTGCGGGACAAGCAAACTATGGCTACACCTTC. Its protein is CASSAGQANYGYTF.

This clonotype was detected only a few times. This chain joins TRBV27 and TRBJ2-7; the D is unclear. V was clipped by 6 bases and J by 0 bases, with 15 bases between them. The CDR3 runs to 15 residues. Germline V CDR1 and CDR2: MNHEY, SMNVEV (reference sequence). CDR3 loop: CASRSLGGFSYEQYF. The CDR3 coding sequence is TGTGCCAGCAGGTCTTTAGGCGGCTTCTCCTACGAGCAGTACTTC.

This sequence joins TRBV20-1 and TRBJ2-2, with TRBD2 identical over 10 bases. Trimming took 5 bases from V and 5 from J; bases not matched to a gene: 8. This CDR3 has 15 residues. From germline, CDR1 is DFQATT and CDR2 SNEGSKA (reference sequence). The CDR3 reads CSAENPGLATGELFF. The CDR3 coding sequence is TGCAGTGCTGAGAATCCGGGACTAGCGACCGGGGAGCTGTTTTTT.

V is TRBV7-2 and J is TRBJ2-3; 10 bases line up with TRBD2. The trim removed 5 bases at V and 4 bases at J, leaving 18 bases unmatched. Germline V gene sequence: CDR1 SGHTA, CDR2 FQGNSA. The CDR3 length is 19 residues. The CDR3 DNA follows: TGTGCCAGCAGCGCCAAACCGGGACTAGCGCGAGGATGGTCAGATACGCAGTATTTT. Its translation is CASSAKPGLARGWSDTQYF.

V usage is TRBV20-1 and J usage is TRBJ1-5; D is possibly TRBD1 (5 bases). Trimming took 5 bases from V and 4 from J, leaving 21 bases between them. Germline CDR1 reads DFQATT; CDR2 reads SNEGSKA (reference sequence). This CDR3 has 16 amino acids. Here the CDR3 DNA reads TGCAGTGCTTCTCTAAAACCGGGACCCCTAAATCAGCCCCAGCATTTT. It is translated as CSASLKPGPLNQPQHF.

The chain couples TRBV20-1 to TRBJ2-7; D gene ambiguous. Germline V gene lookup returns CDR1 DFQATT and CDR2 SNEGSKA (reference sequence). V lost 0 bases to trimming and J lost 5 bases, with 17 bases between them. This CDR3 is 15 amino acids long. The chain's CDR3 is CSARDVIRSADEQYF. The CDR3 DNA is TGCAGTGCTAGAGATGTAATTAGGTCAGCAGACGAGCAGTACTTC.

The chain has TRBV19 and TRBJ2-3; D ambiguous. The V and J ends lost 9 bases and 5 bases respectively, with 12 bases between them. Germline CDR1 LNHDA, CDR2 SQIVND (reference sequence). This CDR3 comprises 12 residues. In nucleotides, the CDR3 is TGTGCCAGCCGAAAATCTCAAGATACGCAGTATTTT. This gives the protein CASRKSQDTQYF.

CDR3 protein: CSATRDRALGYTF. The CDR3, as DNA: TGCAGTGCCACCCGGGACAGGGCCCTTGGCTACACCTTC. The chain carries TRBV20-1 and TRBJ1-2; 9 positions agree with TRBD1. Looked up from germline, CDR1 is DFQATT and CDR2 is SNEGSKA (reference sequence). The J segment lost 7 bases and the V segment lost 6 bases, leaving 9 bases of the junction unmatched. CDR3 length: 13 amino acids.

The V gene is TRBV27, the J gene TRBJ1-5; no clear D. V gave up 6 bases and J gave up 2 bases, with 14 bases separating them. The CDR3 is 15 amino acids. Germline V gene data show CDR1 as MNHEY and CDR2 as SMNVEV (reference sequence). The CDR3 DNA sequence: TGTGCCAGCAGATGGGGAACAGATCGCAATCAGCCCCAGCATTTT. This codes for CASRWGTDRNQPQHF.

The chain carries TRBV7-2 and TRBJ2-7; D is unresolved. The CDR3 runs 16 residues. CDR1 is SGHTA and CDR2 is FQGNSA in the germline V gene. Trimming took 5 bases from V and 2 from J, leaving 19 bases between them. This chain's CDR3 is CASSPSGGLLTYEQYF. CDR3 DNA: TGTGCCAGCAGCCCCTCCGGTGGCCTCCTCACCTACGAGCAGTACTTC.

The CDR3 loop reads CASGLSGTGGFGYTF. The CDR3 DNA follows: TGTGCCAGCGGATTATCCGGGACAGGGGGCTTTGGCTACACCTTC. This chain links TRBV27 with TRBJ1-2; 12 positions agree with TRBD1. CDR3 size: 15 residues. CDR1 MNHEY and CDR2 SMNVEV come from the germline V gene (reference sequence). V lost 8 bases, J lost 7 bases, and 11 bases stayed unmatched.